Given below is one T cell receptor (beta chain) in context. Its antigen remains unknown. This sample was taken from a study of T-cell reconstitution after alpha-beta-depleted transplantation in children. This CDR3 region has 14 residues. CDR1 and CDR2 (germline): MDHEN, SYDVKM. Between the trimmed V and J ends, which lost 3 bases and 4 bases, there was a span of 12 bases. The study, taken as a whole, reports: For some patients, TCRbeta diversity was high at day 60 because of recipient T cells and thymic progenitors that survived. Most T-cell counts and diversity one year after the transplant came from T cells that were newly produced. As was reported, about two months after transplant, alpha-beta T cells came from several hundred expanded graft clones.

The TCRbeta library incorporated unique molecular identifiers. Via MiXCR, TCRdb re-called the PCR reads, giving one row per CDR3 protein. Of about a million distinct CDR3 sequences listed, 25% to 30% are singletons. This sequence originates from a boy under two years old who had a stem cell transplant for SCID, so the T cells may come from the graft donor. The material sequenced was PBMCs, mostly from graft donor cells, taken 360 days after TCRalphabeta/CD19-depleted stem cell transplant. This chain links TRBV28 with TRBJ1-2; D unresolved. CDR3 coding DNA: TGTGCCAGCAGTTTCTTCGGGCGGACCTATGGCTACACCTTC. This translates into CASSFFGRTYGYTF.